These 32 T cell receptor beta chains were sequenced from one sample in a study of T cell responses to AZD1222 COVID-19 vaccine. The method was immunoSEQ multiplex PCR; TCRdb's version includes in-frame clones alone and lacks a portion of them. The sample includes fewer than 150,000 clones, approximately 92% seen only once; the top ten take approximately 6.8%. The sample was peripheral blood, taken 28 days after the second AZD1222 dose. Receptors originate from an adult who received the AZD1222 COVID-19 vaccine.

This clone was seen only once. This rearrangement joins TRBV7-9 to TRBJ1-1; 8 nucleotides line up with TRBD1. CDR1 and CDR2 (germline): SEHNR, FQNEAQ (reference sequence). Germline trimming cut 6 bases from V and 5 bases from J; bases unmatched to any gene: 8. This CDR3 spans 14 amino acids. For the CDR3, the DNA is TGTGCCAGCAGTCAGGGGGCGCGAGTGACTGAAGCTTTCTTT. Translating gives CASSQGARVTEAFF.

The count of this clone is one. The chain uses TRBV5-8 and TRBJ1-5, with 7 nucleotides matching TRBD1. V shed 0 bases and J 2 bases; nucleotides not matched to a gene: 5. Germline assignment: CDR1 SGHTS and CDR2 YDEGEE. This CDR3 comprises 16 residues. CDR3 sequence (DNA): TGTGCCAGCAGCTTGGGGGACAGTTATGGCAATCAGCCCCAGCATTTT. Translation: CASSLGDSYGNQPQHF.

This chain joins TRBV7-9 and TRBJ1-2, with 7 positions matching TRBD1. CDR1 is SEHNR, CDR2 FQNEAQ, per germline (reference sequence). The CDR3 is 13 residues long. V lost 2 bases to trimming and J lost 7 bases; unmatched junction nucleotides: 4. The CDR3 spells CASSLQTGFGYTF. In nucleotides, the CDR3 is TGTGCCAGCAGCTTACAGACAGGGTTTGGCTACACCTTC.

The V and J genes are TRBV5-1 and TRBJ1-1; TRBD1 aligns across 12 bases. The CDR3 is 16 amino acids. J gave up 4 bases and V 5 bases, and 9 bases lay outside the gene matches. Germline CDR1 and CDR2: SGHRS and YFSETQ. The DNA of the CDR3 is TGCGCCAGCAGTCGGGACAGGGGGCTCCTATCCACTGAAGCTTTCTTT. Translated, it gives CASSRDRGLLSTEAFF. Together with reference TRBV5-1 and TRBJ1-1, the CDR3 gives the full variable domain: KAGVTQTPRYLIKTRGQQVTLSCSPISGHRSVSWYQQTPGQGLQFLFEYFSETQRNKGNFPGRFSGRQFSNSRSEMNVSTLELGDSALYLCASSRDRGLLSTEAFFGQGTRLTVV.

This chain uses TRBV6-5 with TRBJ1-1; the D gene is possibly TRBD1 (6 bases). The ends were cut back, 2 bases at V and 0 bases at J, with 10 bases in the middle. The CDR3 length is 15 residues. The germline gives CDR1 MNHEY, CDR2 SVGAGI. CDR3 in amino acids: CASSYTGTLNTEAFF. The DNA of the CDR3 is TGTGCCAGCAGTTACACCGGGACATTGAACACTGAAGCTTTCTTT.

The chain links TRBV12-3 or TRBV12-4 to TRBJ1-2; TRBD1 might be the D (6 bases). The ends were cut back, 5 bases at V and 5 bases at J, with 12 bases in the middle. The CDR3 is 13 residues long. The CDR3 protein is CASSPGQQYGYTF. CDR3 nucleotides: TGTGCCAGCAGTCCAGGACAGCAGTATGGCTACACCTTC.

The chain links TRBV7-2 to TRBJ1-6; D remains unclear. Germline V gives CDR1 SGHTA, CDR2 FQGNSA. The CDR3 length is 15 residues. The V gene lost 5 bases and the J gene lost 9 bases, with 17 bases spanning the gap. The DNA of the CDR3 is TGTGCCAGCAGCCTAAGGTCCTCCCGGGGTTCACCCCTCCACTTT. Amino acid sequence: CASSLRSSRGSPLHF.

The chain couples TRBV18 to TRBJ1-3; no definite D call. There are 15 residues in the CDR3. Trimming removed 2 bases at V and 1 base at J, with 9 bases between. In germline, CDR1 is KGHSH, CDR2 LQKENI. CDR3 in amino acids: CASSPFEESGNTIYF. In DNA, the CDR3 is TGTGCCAGCTCACCATTCGAGGAGTCTGGAAACACCATATATTTT.

This clone was seen a single time. V is TRBV3-1 (or the pseudogene TRBV3-2) and J is TRBJ2-4; D uncertain. V was clipped by 0 bases and J by 0 bases, with 9 bases between them. The CDR3 length is 16 residues. Germline V gene sequence: CDR1 LGHDT, CDR2 YNNKEL (reference sequence). The CDR3 region has the DNA TGTGCCAGCAGCCAAGACATTCGGCTAGCCAAAAACATTCAGTACTTC. Translating it yields CASSQDIRLAKNIQYF.

The CDR3 DNA follows: TGTGCCAGCAGTGGGGCCGGGGGCACCGGGGAGCTGTTTTTT. Protein sequence: CASSGAGGTGELFF. V usage is TRBV2 and J usage is TRBJ2-2; TRBD2 is a possible D gene (6 bases). The CDR3 contains 14 residues. Trimming removed 4 bases from V and 4 bases from J, with 10 bases in between. The V gene's germline CDR1 is SNHLY and CDR2 FYNNEI.

The chain employs TRBV28 and TRBJ2-1; D perhaps matches TRBD1 (5 bases). Germline values: CDR1 MDHEN, CDR2 SYDVKM. Trimming shortened V by 4 bases and J by 3 bases, and 16 bases separated the two germline ends. This CDR3 contains 16 residues. The CDR3 coding sequence is TGTGCCAGCAGTTCAGACAGTGGGGTTCGCTACAATGAGCAGTTCTTC. It encodes CASSSDSGVRYNEQFF.

The chain couples TRBV5-1 to TRBJ2-7; D is ambiguous. The V gene's germline CDR1 is SGHRS and CDR2 YFSETQ. CDR3 length: 14 amino acids. With 0 bases removed from V and 0 bases from J, the gap between germline ends came to 7 bases. Here the CDR3 DNA reads TGCGCCAGCAGCTTGGCCACCGACTCCTACGAGCAGTACTTC. Translated, it gives CASSLATDSYEQYF.

The CDR3 DNA reads as TGTGCCAGCTCATTACGACAGGGCTACGACTATGGCTACACCTTC. The encoded protein is CASSLRQGYDYGYTF. The J gene is TRBJ1-2, the V gene TRBV18; 7 positions agree with TRBD1. J was trimmed by 3 bases and V by 5 bases; bases with no gene match: 9. The CDR3 consists of 15 residues. CDR1 and CDR2 (germline): KGHSH, LQKENI.

The genes are TRBV25-1 and TRBJ1-4, with no clear D. The CDR3 loop spans 14 amino acids. The ends were cut back, 6 bases at V and 6 bases at J, with 14 bases in the middle. Germline lookup yields CDR1 MGHDK and CDR2 SYGVNS. The CDR3 here is CASRPDERYEKLFF. The CDR3 bases are TGTGCCAGCAGACCCGACGAGAGATATGAAAAACTGTTTTTT.

CDR3 amino acids: CASSLNRFKGLSQETQYF. In DNA form, the CDR3 reads TGTGCCAGCAGCTTAAATCGGTTTAAGGGCCTCTCGCAAGAGACCCAGTACTTC. This sequence joins TRBV7-3 and TRBJ2-5; the D is unclear. The CDR3 is made up of 18 amino acids. The ends were cut back, 1 base at V and 2 bases at J, with 20 bases in the middle. Germline values: CDR1 SGHTA, CDR2 FQGTGA. The whole variable domain, remainder taken from reference TRBV7-3 and TRBJ2-5, is GAGVSQTPSNKVTEKGKYVELRCDPISGHTALYWYRQSLGQGPEFLIYFQGTGAADDSGLPNDRFFAVRPEGSVSTLKIQRTERGDSAVYLCASSLNRFKGLSQETQYFGPGTRLLVL.

This clone was seen a handful of times. This chain links TRBV27 with TRBJ1-6; the match to TRBD1 covers 9 bases. In germline, CDR1 is MNHEY, CDR2 SMNVEV (reference sequence). V lost 3 bases, J lost 9 bases, and 6 bases stayed unmatched. CDR3 length: 15 residues. CDR3 sequence: CASSLLGTGLSPLHF. The CDR3 DNA reads TGTGCCAGCAGTTTGCTGGGGACAGGGCTTTCACCCCTCCACTTT.

This chain links TRBV2 with TRBJ1-6; D gene ambiguous. With 1 base removed from V and 7 bases from J, the gap between germline ends came to 5 bases. Germline V gives CDR1 SNHLY, CDR2 FYNNEI. The CDR3 totals 13 residues. The CDR3 loop is CASSEVANSPLHF. CDR3 nucleotide sequence: TGTGCCAGCAGTGAAGTAGCCAATTCACCCCTCCACTTT.

The V gene is TRBV18, the J gene TRBJ1-5, with D tentatively TRBD1 (6 bases). With 3 bases removed from V and 5 bases from J, the gap between germline ends came to 11 bases. Germline V gives CDR1 KGHSH, CDR2 LQKENI. This CDR3 has 14 amino acids. The CDR3 DNA is TGTGCCAGCTCACCCGGGACAAAGGATCAGCCCCAGCATTTT. It translates to CASSPGTKDQPQHF.

The chain joins TRBV5-1 to TRBJ2-5; D gene unclear. There are 15 residues in the CDR3. The germline V and J ends were trimmed by 4 bases and 5 bases, with 18 bases remaining between them. Germline assignment: CDR1 SGHRS and CDR2 YFSETQ. The CDR3 spells CASSPSGQARETQYF. In nucleotides, the CDR3 is TGCGCCAGCAGCCCCTCGGGCCAGGCCAGGGAGACCCAGTACTTC.

This sequence joins TRBV9 and TRBJ1-5; D is perhaps TRBD1 (5 bases). V lost 4 bases to trimming and J lost 0 bases, with 11 bases between them. Germline V gene sequence: CDR1 SGDLS, CDR2 YYNGEE. The CDR3 loop spans 15 amino acids. CDR3 nucleotide sequence: TGTGCCAGCAGCCGAGACAGCCATAGCAATCAGCCCCAGCATTTT. The encoded protein is CASSRDSHSNQPQHF.

This rearrangement joins TRBV6-6 to TRBJ1-2; D gene unclear. Germline-derived CDR1 and CDR2 are MNHNY and SVGAGI (reference sequence). The CDR3 spans 11 residues. Trimming took off 7 bases at V and 4 bases at J, with 7 bases between the two ends. The CDR3 loop reads CASTGPYGYTF. The CDR3 DNA is TGTGCCAGCACGGGTCCCTATGGCTACACCTTC.

The CDR3, as DNA: TGTGCCAGCAGTAAACCGGGACAGGGGTCGCGTCAGCCCCAGCATTTT. As protein: CASSKPGQGSRQPQHF. The rearrangement uses TRBV28 and TRBJ1-5, with 10 bases that match TRBD1. Trimming cost V 5 bases and J 6 bases; bases outside gene matches: 10. This CDR3 is 16 amino acids long. Germline V gene lookup returns CDR1 MDHEN and CDR2 SYDVKM.

This chain joins TRBV28 and TRBJ1-6; possible D gene TRBD1, 5 bases. Trimming pared 6 bases from V and 5 bases from J, leaving 14 bases between. This CDR3 is built from 15 residues. CDR1 is MDHEN, CDR2 SYDVKM, per germline. The CDR3 protein is CASSSPGRDNSPLHF. CDR3 nucleotides: TGTGCCAGCAGCTCCCCGGGACGGGATAATTCACCCCTCCACTTT.

This chain links TRBV4-3 with TRBJ1-2; D gene unclear. The ends were cut back, 0 bases at V and 4 bases at J, with 9 bases in the middle. The CDR3 is made up of 14 amino acids. Looked up from germline, CDR1 is LGHNA and CDR2 is YSLEER. The chain's CDR3 is CASSQDRSGYGYTF. In DNA form, the CDR3 reads TGCGCCAGCAGCCAAGACAGATCTGGCTATGGCTACACCTTC.

The chain is built from TRBV5-1 and TRBJ1-2, with TRBD1 identical over 9 bases. The germline gives CDR1 SGHRS, CDR2 YFSETQ. Germline trimming cut 0 bases from V and 6 bases from J; bases unmatched to any gene: 3. The CDR3 runs to 14 residues. CDR3 nucleotide sequence: TGCGCCAGCAGCTTGGGGGACAGGGCTAATGGCTACACCTTC. Protein sequence: CASSLGDRANGYTF.

This clone has a single count. The chain is built from TRBV7-3 and TRBJ1-6, with 8 bases that match TRBD1. V lost 5 bases and J lost 10; bases outside the gene matches: 10. The CDR3 is 15 residues long. CDR1 and CDR2 (germline): SGHTA, FQGTGA. The CDR3 here is CASSPATGEGSPLHF. The CDR3 coding sequence is TGTGCCAGCAGCCCCGCGACAGGGGAGGGGTCACCCCTCCACTTT. The full variable domain, rest sourced from reference TRBV7-3 and TRBJ1-6, is GAGVSQTPSNKVTEKGKYVELRCDPISGHTALYWYRQSLGQGPEFLIYFQGTGAADDSGLPNDRFFAVRPEGSVSTLKIQRTERGDSAVYLCASSPATGEGSPLHFGNGTRLTVT.

The chain is built from TRBV18 and TRBJ2-3; D may be TRBD1 (6 bases). Between the trimmed V and J ends, which lost 0 bases and 9 bases, there was a span of 7 bases. Germline CDR1 and CDR2: KGHSH and LQKENI. The CDR3 is 12 amino acids. Here the CDR3 reads CASSPPTGTQYF. The CDR3 DNA is TGTGCCAGCTCACCACCAACAGGGACGCAGTATTTT.

J is TRBJ2-1 and V is TRBV2; TRBD2 is a possible D gene (6 bases). This CDR3 is built from 13 residues. V lost 7 bases to trimming and J lost 9 bases, with 16 bases between them. Looked up from germline, CDR1 is SNHLY and CDR2 is FYNNEI. The CDR3: CASTGGFGVEQFF. In nucleotides, the CDR3 is TGTGCCAGCACTGGAGGGTTTGGAGTTGAGCAGTTCTTC.

This clone is a singleton in its sample. The rearrangement links TRBV4-1 to TRBJ1-1, with unresolved D. Trimming removed 0 bases at V and 10 bases at J, with 18 bases between. Germline V CDR1 and CDR2: MGHRA, YSYEKL. The CDR3 sequence is 15 residues long. The CDR3 reads CASSQDRAGGWRAFF. Written as DNA, the CDR3 is TGCGCCAGCAGCCAAGATCGGGCGGGTGGTTGGCGAGCTTTCTTT.

This chain links TRBV27 with TRBJ2-1; TRBD2 matches at 7 bases. From germline, CDR1 is MNHEY and CDR2 SMNVEV (reference sequence). V lost 5 bases, J lost 15 bases, and 10 bases stayed unmatched. This CDR3 is built from 12 residues. As DNA, the CDR3 is TGTGCCAGCAGTCTACCCGGGAGGCGGGCGTTCTTC. As protein: CASSLPGRRAFF.

The gene calls are TRBV29-1 and TRBJ1-1; D might be TRBD1 (5 bases). The germline V and J ends were trimmed by 6 bases and 6 bases, with 14 bases remaining between them. CDR3 size: 12 residues. CDR1 is SQVTM, CDR2 ANQGSEA, per germline. The CDR3 nucleotides are TGCAGCGTGATCCAAGGGGACGCTGAAGCTTTCTTT. This translates into CSVIQGDAEAFF.

This clone came up once. The chain links TRBV5-1 to TRBJ1-6, with 9 bases lining up with TRBD1. The CDR3 runs to 15 residues. V shed 2 bases, J shed 9 bases, and the junction held 6 bases outside the gene matches. Germline CDR1 reads SGHRS; CDR2 reads YFSETQ. The CDR3 coding sequence is TGCGCCAGCAGCTTTACAGGGGGCGACGCTTCACCCCTCCACTTT. Translation gives CASSFTGGDASPLHF. The complete variable domain, with remaining parts taken from reference TRBV5-1 and TRBJ1-6, reads KAGVTQTPRYLIKTRGQQVTLSCSPISGHRSVSWYQQTPGQGLQFLFEYFSETQRNKGNFPGRFSGRQFSNSRSEMNVSTLELGDSALYLCASSFTGGDASPLHFGNGTRLTVT.